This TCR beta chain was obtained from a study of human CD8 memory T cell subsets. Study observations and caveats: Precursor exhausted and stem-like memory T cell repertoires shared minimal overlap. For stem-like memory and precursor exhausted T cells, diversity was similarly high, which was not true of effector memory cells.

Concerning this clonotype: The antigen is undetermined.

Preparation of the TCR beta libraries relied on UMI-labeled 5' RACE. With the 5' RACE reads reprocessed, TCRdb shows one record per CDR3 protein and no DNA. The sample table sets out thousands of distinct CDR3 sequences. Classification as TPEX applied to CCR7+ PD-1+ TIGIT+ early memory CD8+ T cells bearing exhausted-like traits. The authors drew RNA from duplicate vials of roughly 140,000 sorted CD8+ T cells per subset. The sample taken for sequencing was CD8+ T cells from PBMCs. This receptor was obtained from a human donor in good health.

The CDR3: CASSLAVDPGGYTF. The J gene is TRBJ1-2, the V gene TRBV7-9; the TCRdb call, TRBD1, lacks DNA for checking. This CDR3 contains 14 residues. The germline CDR1 and CDR2 sequences are SEHNR and FQNEAQ (reference sequence).